This T cell receptor (beta chain) was retrieved from a study of T cells in Graves' hyperthyroidism and ophthalmopathy. Study-level findings and limits: The model's output predicted ophthalmopathy at a median of around 7 months prior to onset. Among clonotypes expanded in thyroid above 0.001, most were also found in blood.

There are many counts of this clonotype. Its target is unknown. TCR beta CDR3 regions were amplified from RNA transcripts. HTBI primers were employed in a first-round RT-PCR of the TCR CDR3. MiXCR was run by TCRdb on the multiplex PCR reads, yielding one entry per CDR3 protein. This table holds 450,000 to 550,000 distinct CDR3 sequences, roughly 24% found once. Subjects with ophthalmopathy showed a Clinical Activity Score no lower than 3, a NOSPECS grade no lower than 4, and a duration shorter than 3 months. PBMCs stemmed from around 10 ml fresh peripheral blood. The ends were cut back, 1 base at V and 3 bases at J, with 13 bases in the middle. The CDR3 covers 15 residues. In germline, CDR1 is SGHNT, CDR2 YENEEA.

The gene calls are TRBV11-3 and TRBJ2-7, with no clear D. The sample was blood. The TCR was taken from a woman in her 30s with Graves' ophthalmopathy. Written as DNA, the CDR3 is TGTGCCAGCAGCTTAGGACAACCACCAGACTACGAGCAGTACTTC. Translating gives CASSLGQPPDYEQYF. The full variable domain, completed using reference TRBV11-3 and TRBJ2-7, is EAGVVQSPRYKIIEKKQPVAFWCNPISGHNTLYWYLQNLGQGPELLIRYENEEAVDDSQLPKDRFSAERLKGVDSTLKIQPAELGDSAVYLCASSLGQPPDYEQYFGPGTRLTVT.